This TCR beta chain was profiled in a study of shared clonotypes between healthy human individuals (dated by TCRdb to the early 2020s). Background for the entire study: A few men and a couple of women, aged 18 to 49 years, made up the cohort. For each donor, three plates each were used for CD4 naive and CD4 memory, two plates were used for CD8 naive, and one plate was used for CD8 memory. The study deeply sequenced blood TCR repertoires of several healthy adults to estimate repertoire size and the extent of clonotype sharing between individuals. To increase sequencing depth and limit assay-specific biases, different laboratories used diverse techniques to prepare libraries and sequence TCR repertoires. Per donor, leukapheresis produced somewhere between about 0.9 and 9.5 billion PBMCs.

What the work shows at the level of the full study, not this receptor alone: Sampling was limited to blood, and TCR repertoires in tissue likely differ from TCR repertoires in blood. About 5% of naive CD4, 3.5% of naive CD8, around 2.3% of memory CD4, and approximately 0.39% of memory CD8 clonotypes were shared across several donors. Compared with non-shared clonotypes, clonotypes shared by all four sorted-subset donors had higher generation probabilities. Rarefaction of sorted-subset datasets indicated incomplete sequencing despite the large sequencing depth. Pairwise subsampling indicated that sequencing depth was expected to affect the degree of clonotype sharing among donors. Because the study included a small number of donors, the genetic and exposure-history diversity represented was limited. Larger estimated clonotype richness was generally found for naive subsets than for memory subsets.

Healthy HIV-negative adults with no recently reported acute infections or vaccinations were included as donors. Only Caucasian adults living in Nashville, Tennessee, USA were represented among the donors. CD4+ T cells were enriched through magnetic negative selection, after which naive cells were positively selected on CD45RA and the remaining negative fraction served as the memory subset. Blood was obtained by leukapheresis, after which PBMCs were separated by Ficoll-Histopaque density gradient centrifugation and cryopreserved in liquid nitrogen vapor phase. Purity and quantity of every magnetically sorted T cell population were checked by analytical flow cytometry. Genomic DNA was isolated from each sorted fraction and quantified by UV absorbance on a Nanodrop 2000c. Comment on this clone: Its antigen is not yet known. Base quality data are lacking; no much larger clone is found one base away.

Using the deep immunoSEQ assay, TCR CDR3 regions were amplified from genomic DNA by multiplex PCR. Extracted genomic DNA from each cell subset was distributed evenly across all wells of several immunoSEQ 96-well plates, and each plate was treated as a replicate. For sorted subsets, each replicate PCR was loaded with approximately 200 ng genomic DNA, equivalent to 25,000 to 35,000 T cell genomes. The purified libraries were quantified using a Qubit 3.0 fluorometer, sized with a Bioanalyzer 2100, and then quantified again using the KAPA Library Quantification kit. Each immunoSEQ 96-well plate was sequenced on its own single-read 150-cycle Illumina NextSeq 550 flow cell. The original methods were these. The immunoSEQ output contained only junctional sequences without quality scores, so filtering could not match that applied to full-length reads. To assign V/J genes and CDR3, sequences were annotated against IMGT germline references using PyIR, a Python wrapper for IgBLAST v1.9. Any read was removed if the V/J assignment was weak (E-value above 1e-6), the CDR3 was missing, or the read contained stop codons, out-of-frame junctions, or ambiguous translated residues. V3J clonotypes were defined by identical inferred V gene, J gene, and CDR3 amino acid sequence. Percentage overlap between repertoires was computed as shared unique clonotypes divided by the size of the smaller repertoire. RTK rarefaction, the Chao1 estimator, and Recon v2.1 estimates of unobserved clonotypes were used to assess repertoire richness. Generation probabilities for all TCRbeta clonotypes obtained by the gDNA method from four donors were computed using OLGA. Held by TCRdb, this immuneACCESS table contains in-frame sequences only and omits some clones. Under half of the omission traces to an unresolved V gene where checked; the cause of the rest is unknown. D and trimming come from the DNA, and the V and J calls and clone size come from that table. The sample has about a million clones on record, approximately 80% of them singletons. Jointly, the top ten make up 0.7% to 0.95% of the sample.

The CDR1 and CDR2 encoded by the germline V gene are SGDLS and YYNGEE. At the junction V is shortened by 0 bases and J by 3 bases, with 16 bases in between. CDR3 length: 17 amino acids, cysteine to phenylalanine. The read is trimmed to its CDR3 DNA, 51 bases read in frame from base 1. What was sequenced was memory CD4+ T cells from PBMCs. The cell subset or site tag for this specimen amounts to: CD45RA-negative fraction. The rearranged chain carries TRBV9 and TRBJ2-4; the D gene remains uncertain. This clonotype was sampled from a man between 18 and 29 years old in good health. Some clones in this sample may be carry-over from other donors' samples. The encoded CDR3 is CASSVGAPTVDKNIQYF. At the DNA level, the sequence is TGTGCCAGCAGCGTAGGGGCGCCGACGGTAGACAAAAACATTCAGTACTTC.